Listed here are 13 T cell receptor beta chains from one sample, sequenced in a study of cytomegalovirus exposure and HLA in healthy donors. Amplification used 60 Vbeta primers and 13 Jbeta primers. Repertoires were generated with immunoSEQ multiplex PCR, while TCRdb's copy carries only in-frame clones and drops some. The sample lists approximately 180,000 clones, 72% seen once, with about 2.5% in the top ten. The sequenced material came from PBMCs. The receptors come from a human donor in good health.

This clone was observed a handful of times. In nucleotides, the CDR3 is TGTGCCAGCAGCTACCCCGGGACAGGGACATCGGGCTACACCTTC. Protein sequence: CASSYPGTGTSGYTF. The rearrangement uses TRBV5-4 and TRBJ1-2; 9 nucleotides agree with TRBD1. The J segment lost 8 bases and the V segment lost 3 bases, leaving 11 bases of the junction unmatched. The CDR3 extends over 15 amino acids. Germline V gives CDR1 SGHNT, CDR2 YYREEE (reference sequence).

This chain uses TRBV19 with TRBJ2-7; 10 positions match TRBD2. Looked up from germline, CDR1 is LNHDA and CDR2 is SQIVND (reference sequence). The V gene end was trimmed by 3 bases and the J gene end by 2 bases; junction bases not matched to a gene: 1. This CDR3 has 14 residues. The CDR3 loop reads CASSISGGTYEQYF. The CDR3 DNA reads as TGTGCCAGTAGTATTAGCGGGGGGACCTACGAGCAGTACTTC.

The chain couples TRBV5-1 to TRBJ2-5; D possibly corresponds to TRBD2 (6 bases). The CDR3 extends over 15 amino acids. Trimming shortened V by 4 bases and J by 3 bases, and 16 bases separated the two germline ends. Germline V gene sequence: CDR1 SGHRS, CDR2 YFSETQ. The chain's CDR3 is CASSRGTEGKETQYF. The CDR3 DNA sequence: TGCGCCAGCAGCAGAGGGACGGAGGGGAAAGAGACCCAGTACTTC.

This chain's CDR3 is CASSQDNGGEGDTQYF. Here the CDR3 DNA reads TGTGCCAGCAGCCAAGATAACGGGGGGGAGGGAGATACGCAGTATTTT. The chain employs TRBV4-2 and TRBJ2-3; TRBD2 aligns across 8 bases. The germline CDR1 and CDR2 sequences are LGHNA and YNFKEQ. V gave up 0 bases and J gave up 5 bases; unmatched junction bases: 7. The CDR3 runs 16 residues.

J is TRBJ2-7 and V is TRBV5-4, with 10 positions matching TRBD1. This CDR3 spans 15 amino acids. The J segment lost 3 bases and the V segment lost 4 bases, leaving 7 bases of the junction unmatched. The V gene's germline CDR1 is SGHNT and CDR2 YYREEE (reference sequence). The CDR3 region has the DNA TGTGCCAGCAGCGCCCAGACAGGGGGCGGCTACGAGCAGTACTTC. It is translated as CASSAQTGGGYEQYF.

The chain couples TRBV10-3 to TRBJ2-5; 9 nucleotides line up with TRBD1. Losses at the gene ends were 8 bases for V and 4 bases for J; bases not matched to a gene: 11. This CDR3 contains 15 residues. Germline loops: CDR1 ENHRY, CDR2 SYGVKD. Written as DNA, the CDR3 is TGTGCCATCGGACCGGGACAGGGATGGGCAGAGACCCAGTACTTC. Translating gives CAIGPGQGWAETQYF.

The rearrangement links TRBV19 to TRBJ1-2; D ambiguous. Germline lookup yields CDR1 LNHDA and CDR2 SQIVND (reference sequence). The V end lost 3 bases, the J end lost 6 bases, and 11 bases lay between the germline ends. The CDR3 runs 13 residues. CDR3 region: CASSMRGLHGYTF. CDR3 nucleotide sequence: TGTGCCAGTAGTATGAGAGGGTTGCATGGCTACACCTTC.

The chain employs TRBV29-1 and TRBJ1-2; TRBD1 is a possible D gene (6 bases). Trimming left V 0 bases short and J 3 bases short, with 14 bases between. Germline V CDR1 and CDR2: SQVTM, ANQGSEA. CDR3 size: 15 residues. CDR3 bases: TGCAGCGTTGAAGACCGGCGGGGGCTAGACTATGGCTACACCTTC. Translation: CSVEDRRGLDYGYTF.

The chain carries TRBV5-1 and TRBJ2-7; 10 nucleotides align to TRBD2. Germline CDR1 reads SGHRS; CDR2 reads YFSETQ. CDR3 length equals 15 residues. V gave up 0 bases and J gave up 5 bases; unmatched junction bases: 5. CDR3 sequence: CASSLGVAGGHEQYF. The CDR3 DNA reads TGCGCCAGCAGCTTGGGGGTAGCGGGGGGCCACGAGCAGTACTTC.

This clone showed up just once. The chain is built from TRBV18 and TRBJ1-2, with 10 nucleotides matching TRBD1. V gave up 6 bases and J gave up 5 bases; unmatched junction bases: 9. This CDR3 has 15 amino acids. In germline, CDR1 is KGHSH, CDR2 LQKENI. The CDR3 DNA sequence: TGTGCCAGCTCCAGGTCGGGGACAGGGGCTTATGGCTACACCTTC. Its translation: CASSRSGTGAYGYTF.

V is TRBV15 and J is TRBJ1-1, with 7 positions matching TRBD1. Germline loops: CDR1 LNHNV, CDR2 YYDKDF (reference sequence). The CDR3 is made up of 18 amino acids. V dropped 2 bases and J dropped 0; count of bases not matched to a gene: 12. CDR3 nucleotide sequence: TGTGCCACCAGCAGAAAAGGGGGCATAAGGGTGATGAACACTGAAGCTTTCTTT. This translates into CATSRKGGIRVMNTEAFF.

Here the CDR3 reads CASSITRDRGLNEQFF. CDR3 nucleotides: TGTGCCAGCAGCATTACCCGGGACAGGGGGCTAAACGAGCAGTTCTTC. V is TRBV7-3 and J is TRBJ2-1; 12 nucleotides align to TRBD1. The CDR3 contains 16 residues. V trimming: 5 bases; J trimming: 10 bases; junction bases outside the gene matches: 12. Per the germline V gene, CDR1 is SGHTA and CDR2 is FQGTGA.

This clone has only a few counts. The identical CDR3 is also encoded by other nucleotide sequences in the sample. This chain links TRBV4-3 with TRBJ1-4, with a possible D match to TRBD1 (5 bases). CDR1 LGHNA and CDR2 YSLEER come from the germline V gene. The V and J ends lost 1 base and 8 bases respectively, with 11 bases between them. The CDR3 has 14 amino acids. CDR3 bases: TGCGCCAGCAGCCAAGGGCAGGGAGGCGAAAAACTGTTTTTT. Translation: CASSQGQGGEKLFF.